Following are 21 T cell receptor beta chains from one sample sequenced in a study of blood T cell repertoires in COVID-19. Produced via immunoSEQ multiplex PCR; TCRdb's table is partial and in-frame only. The table has some 190,000 clones, more than 85% seen once. Sequenced: peripheral blood. Receptor source: a man aged 25 to 40 with acute or convalescent COVID-19.

This clone came up a few times. This chain joins TRBV9 and TRBJ1-1; 12 bases are shared with TRBD1. Germline CDR1 reads SGDLS; CDR2 reads YYNGEE. The CDR3 consists of 16 residues. The trim removed 4 bases at V and 6 bases at J, leaving 10 bases unmatched. CDR3 bases: TGTGCCAGCAGCCTCAATCCGGGACAGGGGGCGGCTGAAGCTTTCTTT. This codes for CASSLNPGQGAAEAFF.

This clone showed up just a few times. V is TRBV6-5 and J is TRBJ1-4; 8 nucleotides match TRBD1. The trim removed 4 bases at V and 7 bases at J, leaving 8 bases unmatched. The germline gives CDR1 MNHEY, CDR2 SVGAGI. The CDR3 is made up of 15 amino acids. The CDR3, as DNA: TGTGCCAGCAGTTTCGGCGGGACAGGTGGTGAAAAACTGTTTTTT. Translated, it gives CASSFGGTGGEKLFF.

Only one count was recorded for this clone. The chain links TRBV6-4 to TRBJ2-2, with D tentatively TRBD1 (6 bases). The germline CDR1 and CDR2 sequences are MRHNA and SNTAGT. This CDR3 comprises 14 residues. V lost 6 bases and J 5 bases, leaving 13 bases between the germline ends. CDR3 sequence (DNA): TGTGCCAGCAGACCTCGACAGGCTACCGGGGAGCTGTTTTTT. This gives the protein CASRPRQATGELFF.

This clone was observed a single time. The chain couples TRBV7-6 to TRBJ1-3; D is unclear. V gave up 6 bases and J gave up 4 bases, with 13 bases separating them. The CDR3 totals 14 residues. Germline V gene data show CDR1 as SGHVS and CDR2 as FNYEAQ. CDR3 nucleotide sequence: TGTGCCAGCAGTCGTGAGGTGCGGGGAAACACCATATATTTT. Amino acids: CASSREVRGNTIYF.

The chain has TRBV11-2 and TRBJ2-7, with TRBD1 identical over 7 bases. The CDR3 sequence is 14 residues long. Germline V gives CDR1 SGHAT, CDR2 FQNNGV. V lost 4 bases to trimming and J lost 1 base; unmatched junction nucleotides: 4. CDR3 protein: CASSYRDRSYEQYF. The CDR3 coding sequence is TGTGCCAGCAGCTACCGGGACAGATCCTACGAGCAGTACTTC.

This chain connects TRBV2 to TRBJ1-4; TRBD1 aligns across 8 bases. V trimming: 6 bases; J trimming: 12 bases; junction bases outside the gene matches: 9. There are 13 residues in the CDR3. Germline values: CDR1 SNHLY, CDR2 FYNNEI. CDR3 region: CASRTDRAGELFF. The CDR3, as DNA: TGTGCCAGCAGAACGGACAGGGCGGGTGAACTGTTTTTT.

This chain connects TRBV11-3 to TRBJ1-2; 7 positions match TRBD1. Trimming at V came to 5 bases and at J to 8 bases, leaving 5 bases not matched to a gene. CDR1 and CDR2 (germline): SGHNT, YENEEA. This CDR3 has 12 residues. The CDR3 sequence: CASSLQGYGYTF. As DNA, the CDR3 is TGTGCCAGCAGCCTACAGGGGTACGGCTACACCTTC.

In DNA form, the CDR3 reads TGTGCCAGCAGTCGACAGGATAGCAATCAGCCCCAGCATTTT. Amino acid sequence: CASSRQDSNQPQHF. The rearrangement joins TRBV7-8 to TRBJ1-5; TRBD1 might be the D (6 bases). Germline CDR1 is SGHVS and CDR2 is FQNEAQ. Between the trimmed V and J ends, which lost 6 bases and 0 bases, there was a span of 9 bases. The CDR3 runs to 14 residues.

The V gene is TRBV28, the J gene TRBJ2-7; tentative D call: TRBD2 (5 bases). Germline CDR1 is MDHEN and CDR2 is SYDVKM. V shed 7 bases and J shed 6 bases, with 19 bases lying between them. This CDR3 is 14 amino acids long. CDR3 nucleotide sequence: TGTGCCAGCACCCCTAGCCGGCTAGTAGGCGAGCAGTACTTC. This codes for CASTPSRLVGEQYF.

V gene TRBV28 combines with J gene TRBJ2-5; the match to TRBD1 covers 10 bases. V trimming: 1 base; J trimming: 3 bases; junction bases outside the gene matches: 5. CDR1 and CDR2 (germline): MDHEN, SYDVKM. The CDR3 consists of 16 residues. The CDR3 region is CASSLSPGTGEETQYF. DNA of the CDR3: TGTGCCAGCAGTTTATCCCCCGGGACAGGGGAAGAGACCCAGTACTTC.

The chain combines TRBV19 with TRBJ2-5; 10 nucleotides line up with TRBD2. Germline CDR1 and CDR2: LNHDA and SQIVND (reference sequence). There are 17 residues in the CDR3. With 5 bases clipped from V and 7 bases from J, the junction kept 16 bases outside the gene matches. The CDR3 here is CASSLRHSGGRERTQYF. The CDR3, as DNA: TGTGCCAGTAGTTTACGTCATAGCGGGGGGCGAGAACGGACCCAGTACTTC.

The gene calls are TRBV7-8 and TRBJ2-1; 9 positions match TRBD2. CDR1 SGHVS and CDR2 FQNEAQ come from the germline V gene. The CDR3 extends over 16 amino acids. With V trimmed by 5 bases and J by 0 bases, 5 bases remained unmatched. The CDR3 reads CASSIISGSSYNEQFF. The CDR3 bases are TGTGCCAGCAGCATTATTAGCGGGAGCTCCTACAATGAGCAGTTCTTC.

The J gene is TRBJ1-5, the V gene TRBV19; no definite D call. This CDR3 has 15 residues. V was shortened by 6 bases and J by 4 bases, with 16 bases between the two germline ends. Germline V gene sequence: CDR1 LNHDA, CDR2 SQIVND (reference sequence). As DNA, the CDR3 is TGTGCCAGTAGGGCAGACGCACTACTTAATCAGCCCCAGCATTTT. It is translated as CASRADALLNQPQHF.

This chain connects TRBV6-5 to TRBJ2-1; TRBD1 might be the D (6 bases). The CDR3 consists of 15 residues. V lost 4 bases to trimming and J lost 5 bases, with 15 bases between them. Germline V gene lookup returns CDR1 MNHEY and CDR2 SVGAGI. CDR3 in DNA: TGTGCCAGCAGTTTGGGACACGGAAAGCACAATGAGCAGTTCTTC. It yields the protein CASSLGHGKHNEQFF.

This clone was counted a single time. The chain carries TRBV12-5 and TRBJ2-7, with 8 bases fitting TRBD1. The CDR3 totals 15 residues. CDR1 is LGHNT, CDR2 FRNRAP, per germline. V lost 4 bases to trimming and J lost 2 bases; unmatched junction nucleotides: 7. The CDR3 reads CASGSGQGPTYEQYF. In nucleotides, the CDR3 is TGTGCTAGTGGTTCTGGACAGGGCCCGACCTACGAGCAGTACTTC.

This rearrangement joins TRBV18 to TRBJ1-1; the D gene is possibly TRBD1 (5 bases). The CDR3 extends over 16 amino acids. The V gene's germline CDR1 is KGHSH and CDR2 LQKENI. V dropped 8 bases and J dropped 6 bases, with 25 bases sitting between them. CDR3 in DNA: TGTGCCAGCACAGCTCAGGGTAACAAAGGGCTCCCTGAAGCTTTCTTT. Protein sequence: CASTAQGNKGLPEAFF.

The chain uses TRBV6-6 and TRBJ1-4; TRBD1 is a possible D gene (5 bases). From germline, CDR1 is MNHNY and CDR2 SVGAGI (reference sequence). The CDR3 totals 17 residues. Trimming took off 5 bases at V and 3 bases at J, with 19 bases between the two ends. CDR3 sequence reads: CASSQTGGLRANEKLFF. CDR3 bases: TGTGCCAGCAGTCAAACCGGGGGACTTCGGGCTAATGAAAAACTGTTTTTT.

The CDR3 region is CASSERGAYEQYF. DNA of the CDR3: TGCGCCAGCAGCGAACGGGGAGCCTACGAGCAGTACTTC. The chain employs TRBV5-1 and TRBJ2-7; D may be TRBD2 (5 bases). Trimming took off 4 bases at V and 2 bases at J, with 10 bases between the two ends. There are 13 residues in the CDR3. Germline CDR1 and CDR2: SGHRS and YFSETQ.

The rearrangement links TRBV19 to TRBJ1-5; 11 nucleotides match TRBD1. The J segment lost 7 bases and the V segment lost 6 bases, leaving 8 bases of the junction unmatched. The CDR3 loop spans 15 amino acids. Germline V gene data show CDR1 as LNHDA and CDR2 as SQIVND (reference sequence). Here the CDR3 DNA reads TGTGCCAGTAGACAGGACAGGGGGCTAGAACAGCCCCAGCATTTT. Translated, it gives CASRQDRGLEQPQHF.

The genes are TRBV2 and TRBJ1-3, with D tentatively TRBD1 (6 bases). The CDR3 spans 13 residues. V gave up 4 bases and J gave up 4 bases, with 8 bases separating them. Germline V gene sequence: CDR1 SNHLY, CDR2 FYNNEI. DNA of the CDR3: TGTGCCAGCAGTGGGACAGAAGGAAACACCATATATTTT. It codes for CASSGTEGNTIYF.

V usage is TRBV5-1 and J usage is TRBJ2-7; TRBD1 agrees at 9 bases. The germline V gene has CDR1 SGHRS and CDR2 YFSETQ. The ends lost 5 bases at V and 6 bases at J; junction bases unmatched: 12. The CDR3 sequence is 15 residues long. CDR3 amino acids: CASSFLQGAGGEQYF. Written as DNA, the CDR3 is TGCGCCAGCAGTTTTTTACAGGGGGCTGGGGGCGAGCAGTACTTC.